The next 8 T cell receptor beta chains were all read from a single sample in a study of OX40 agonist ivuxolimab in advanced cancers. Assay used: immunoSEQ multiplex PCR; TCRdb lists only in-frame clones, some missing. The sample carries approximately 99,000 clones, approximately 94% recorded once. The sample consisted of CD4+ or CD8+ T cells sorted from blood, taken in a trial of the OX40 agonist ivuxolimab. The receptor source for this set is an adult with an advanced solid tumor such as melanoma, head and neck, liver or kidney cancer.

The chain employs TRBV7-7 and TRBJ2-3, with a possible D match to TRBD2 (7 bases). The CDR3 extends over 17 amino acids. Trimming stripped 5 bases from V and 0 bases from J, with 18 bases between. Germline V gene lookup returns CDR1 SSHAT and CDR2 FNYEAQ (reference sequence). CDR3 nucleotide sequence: TGTGCCAGCAGCCCCCAAGGGGGGGTTTTTAGCACAGATACGCAGTATTTT. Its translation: CASSPQGGVFSTDTQYF.

The CDR3 DNA follows: TGCGCCAGCAGCCCCGGAGGGCCGTATGAGCAGTTCTTC. Translation: CASSPGGPYEQFF. The V gene is TRBV4-1, the J gene TRBJ2-1; maybe TRBD2 (6 bases). The CDR3 spans 13 residues. The germline V gene has CDR1 MGHRA and CDR2 YSYEKL. Trimming left V 4 bases short and J 8 bases short, with 12 bases between.

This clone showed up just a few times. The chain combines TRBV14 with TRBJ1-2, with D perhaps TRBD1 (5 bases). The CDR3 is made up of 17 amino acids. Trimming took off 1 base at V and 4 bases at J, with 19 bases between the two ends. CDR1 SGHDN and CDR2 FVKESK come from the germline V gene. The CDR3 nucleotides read TGTGCCAGCAGCCAAGGGGGGACCCTGGCCCTTATCTATGGCTACACCTTC. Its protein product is CASSQGGTLALIYGYTF.

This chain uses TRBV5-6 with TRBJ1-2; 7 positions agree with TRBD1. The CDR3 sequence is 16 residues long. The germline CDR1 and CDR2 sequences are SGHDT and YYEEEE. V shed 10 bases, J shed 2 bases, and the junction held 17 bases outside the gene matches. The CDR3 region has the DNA TGTGCCGGTTATAAAAGTCCAAAGACAGGGAACTATGGCTACACCTTC. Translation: CAGYKSPKTGNYGYTF. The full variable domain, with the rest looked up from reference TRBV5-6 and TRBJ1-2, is DAGVTQSPTHLIKTRGQQVTLRCSPKSGHDTVSWYQQALGQGPQFIFQYYEEEERQRGNFPDRFSGHQFPNYSSELNVNALLLGDSALYLCAGYKSPKTGNYGYTFGSGTRLTVV.

CDR3 sequence: CASSAGNSYEQYF. The CDR3 coding sequence is TGTGCCAGCAGTGCAGGGAATTCCTACGAGCAGTACTTC. This rearrangement joins TRBV28 to TRBJ2-7, with D possibly matching TRBD1 (5 bases). The V end was cut by 5 bases, the J end by 1 base, with 9 bases between. This CDR3 is 13 amino acids long. Germline lookup yields CDR1 MDHEN and CDR2 SYDVKM.

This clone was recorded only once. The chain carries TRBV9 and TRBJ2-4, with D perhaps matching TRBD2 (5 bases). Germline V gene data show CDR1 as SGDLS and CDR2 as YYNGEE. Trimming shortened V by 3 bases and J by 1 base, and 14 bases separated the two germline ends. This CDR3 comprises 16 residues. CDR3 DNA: TGTGCCAGCAGCGGAACTAGAGTCGGGGCCAAAAACATTCAGTACTTC. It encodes CASSGTRVGAKNIQYF.

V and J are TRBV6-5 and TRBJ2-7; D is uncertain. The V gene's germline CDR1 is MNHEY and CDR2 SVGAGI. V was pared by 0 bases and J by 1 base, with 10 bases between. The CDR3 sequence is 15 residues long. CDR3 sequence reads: CASSYSTGRSYEQYF. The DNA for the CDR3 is TGTGCCAGCAGTTACTCGACGGGCAGATCCTACGAGCAGTACTTC.

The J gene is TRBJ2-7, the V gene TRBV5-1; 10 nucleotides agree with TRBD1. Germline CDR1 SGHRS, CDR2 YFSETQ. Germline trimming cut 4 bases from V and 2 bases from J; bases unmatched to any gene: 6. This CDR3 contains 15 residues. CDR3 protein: CASSTGTGDPYEQYF. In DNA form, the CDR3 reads TGCGCCAGCAGCACCGGGACAGGGGATCCCTACGAGCAGTACTTC.